Included here is one TCR beta chain sequence, with context. Its antigen is not known. The time point denotes: persistent/refractory GD, antithyroid drugs over 5 years with positive TRAb. From RNA extracted from PBMCs, the TCR library was made. Graves' disease was diagnosed by American Thyroid Association guidelines. The data originate from a study of regulatory T cells in long-lasting Graves disease. Study-wide findings and caveats: Investigators studied peripheral blood only, not thyroid tissue. Persistent Graves' patients had lower TCR diversity than newly diagnosed ones.

According to the study, TCR beta libraries were built with iRepertoire HTBI primers and CDR3-region Arm-PCR. MiXCR was run by TCRdb on the multiplex PCR reads, yielding one entry per CDR3 protein. Found here are some 450,000 distinct CDR3 sequences, about 25% of them singletons; the top ten hold about a quarter. The source material was peripheral blood mononuclear cells (PBMCs), sampled when the disease was refractory, from a patient treated with antithyroid drugs. This TCR was recovered from a female donor with Graves disease.

The CDR3 DNA is TGTGCCAGCAGCCCCCGGGGCAGGGGTCTTTACAATACCTACGAGCAGTACTTC. Protein sequence: CASSPRGRGLYNTYEQYF. The rearrangement uses TRBV11-2 and TRBJ2-7; a weak D match, TRBD1 (6 bases). V lost 5 bases to trimming and J lost 2 bases, with 25 bases between them. The CDR3 has 18 residues. CDR1 and CDR2 (germline): SGHAT, FQNNGV.